The sample holds a few counts of the clone carrying this T cell receptor beta chain. The antigen is unknown. These data originate in a study of Tregs in tolerant kidney transplant recipients. The germline gives CDR1 KGHSH, CDR2 LQKENI. V was shortened by 1 base and J by 3 bases, with 9 bases between the two germline ends. CDR3 size: 15 residues. Sequenced by immunoSEQ multiplex PCR; TCRdb stores in-frame clones only, minus some. The sample contains approximately 20,000 clones, just over 65% of which appear only once. The origin of this receptor is a human donor in good health. The source material was Tregs from blood cultured with allogeneic cells. J is TRBJ1-4 and V is TRBV18; D is possibly TRBD1 (5 bases). The CDR3 here is CASSPLEGPNEKLFF. CDR3 in DNA: TGTGCCAGCTCACCACTAGAGGGACCTAATGAAAAACTGTTTTTT.